This T cell receptor beta chain was captured by sequencing in a study of control samples from healthy donors and cancer patients. Only in-frame clones appear in the TCRdb table, and some are missing; sequencing was by immunoSEQ multiplex PCR. The sample holds about 150,000 clones; roughly nine tenths are singletons and the top ten take 4.9%. The CDR3 loop spans 14 amino acids. With 2 bases clipped from V and 8 bases from J, the junction kept 8 bases outside the gene matches. Germline V gene sequence: CDR1 SGHRS, CDR2 YFSETQ. This clone has only a few counts. The chain employs TRBV5-1 and TRBJ1-2; 8 bases match TRBD1. Sequenced input: blood. The origin of this receptor is a man under 40 in good health. CDR3: CASSLGDRGFGYTF. CDR3 nucleotide sequence: TGCGCCAGCAGCTTAGGAGACAGGGGATTCGGCTACACCTTC.